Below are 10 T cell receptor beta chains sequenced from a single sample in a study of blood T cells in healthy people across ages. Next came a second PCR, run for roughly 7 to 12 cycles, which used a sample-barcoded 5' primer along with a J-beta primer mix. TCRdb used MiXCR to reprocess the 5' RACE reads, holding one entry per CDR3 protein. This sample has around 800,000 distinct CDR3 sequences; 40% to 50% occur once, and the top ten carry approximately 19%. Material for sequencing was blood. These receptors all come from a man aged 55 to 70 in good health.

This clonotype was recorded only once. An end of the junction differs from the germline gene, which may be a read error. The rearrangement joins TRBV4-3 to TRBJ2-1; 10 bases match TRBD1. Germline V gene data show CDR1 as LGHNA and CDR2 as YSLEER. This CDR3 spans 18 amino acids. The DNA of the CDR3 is TGCGCCGGCAGCCAAGATGGGATCGGACAGGGGGCCTACAATGAGCAGTTCTTC. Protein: CAGSQDGIGQGAYNEQFF.

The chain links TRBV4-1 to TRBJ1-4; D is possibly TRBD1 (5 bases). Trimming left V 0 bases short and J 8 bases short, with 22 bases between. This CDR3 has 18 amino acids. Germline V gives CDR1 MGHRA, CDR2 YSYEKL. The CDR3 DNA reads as TGCGCCAGCAGCCAAGAGGGCGGAGGGACCCCTAAGAGCGAAAAACTGTTTTTT. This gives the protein CASSQEGGGTPKSEKLFF.

The CDR3 region is CASRDTTDYGYTF. CDR3 sequence (DNA): TGCGCCAGCAGGGACACAACGGACTATGGCTACACCTTC. V gene TRBV5-1 combines with J gene TRBJ1-2; weak D call: TRBD1 (5 bases). The V end lost 5 bases, the J end lost 3 bases, and 11 bases lay between the germline ends. Germline values: CDR1 SGHRS, CDR2 YFSETQ. The CDR3 totals 13 residues. Based on the CDR3 plus reference TRBV5-1 and TRBJ1-2, the full variable domain is KAGVTQTPRYLIKTRGQQVTLSCSPISGHRSVSWYQQTPGQGLQFLFEYFSETQRNKGNFPGRFSGRQFSNSRSEMNVSTLELGDSALYLCASRDTTDYGYTFGSGTRLTVV.

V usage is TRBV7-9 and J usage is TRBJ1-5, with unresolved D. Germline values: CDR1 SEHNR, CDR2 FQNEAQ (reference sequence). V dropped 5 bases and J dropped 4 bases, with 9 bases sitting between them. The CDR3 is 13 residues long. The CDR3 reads CASSVDWNQPQHF. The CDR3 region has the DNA TGTGCCAGCAGCGTAGACTGGAATCAGCCCCAGCATTTT. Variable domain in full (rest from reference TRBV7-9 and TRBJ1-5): DTGVSQNPRHKITKRGQNVTFRCDPISEHNRLYWYRQTLGQGPEFLTYFQNEAQLEKSRLLSDRFSAERPKGSFSTLEIQRTEQGDSAMYLCASSVDWNQPQHFGDGTRLSIL.

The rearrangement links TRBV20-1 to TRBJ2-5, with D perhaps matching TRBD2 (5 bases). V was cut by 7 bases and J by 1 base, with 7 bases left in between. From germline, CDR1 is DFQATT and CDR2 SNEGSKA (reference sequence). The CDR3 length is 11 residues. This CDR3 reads CSEEVQETQYF. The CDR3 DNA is TGCAGTGAGGAGGTCCAAGAGACCCAGTACTTC.

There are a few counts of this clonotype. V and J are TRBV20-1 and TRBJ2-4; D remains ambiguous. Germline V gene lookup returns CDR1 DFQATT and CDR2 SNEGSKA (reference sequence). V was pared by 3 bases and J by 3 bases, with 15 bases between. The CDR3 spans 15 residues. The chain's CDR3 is CSASAVHLDKNIQYF. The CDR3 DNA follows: TGCAGTGCTAGCGCCGTCCATTTGGACAAAAACATTCAGTACTTC.

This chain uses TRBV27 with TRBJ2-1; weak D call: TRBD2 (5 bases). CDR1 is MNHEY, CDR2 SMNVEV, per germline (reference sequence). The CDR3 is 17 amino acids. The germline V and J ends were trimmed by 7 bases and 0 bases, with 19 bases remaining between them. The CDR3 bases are TGTGCCAGCACACAATCGAGGGCCCAGAGCTCCTACAATGAGCAGTTCTTC. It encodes CASTQSRAQSSYNEQFF.

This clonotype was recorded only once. The CDR3 DNA reads as TGTGCCAGCAGTTCCGCTTTGGGGGCCGGGTATGAGCAGTTCTTC. Encoded protein: CASSSALGAGYEQFF. This sequence joins TRBV6-6 and TRBJ2-1; D is possibly TRBD1 (6 bases). Germline CDR1 reads MNHNY; CDR2 reads SVGAGI (reference sequence). CDR3 length equals 15 residues. V lost 4 bases and J lost 8, with 18 bases in between.

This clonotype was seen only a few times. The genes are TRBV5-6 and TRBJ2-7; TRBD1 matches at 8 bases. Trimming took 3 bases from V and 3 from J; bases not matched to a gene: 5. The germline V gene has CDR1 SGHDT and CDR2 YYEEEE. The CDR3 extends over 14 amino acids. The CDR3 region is CASSSGQALYEQYF. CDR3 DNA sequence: TGTGCCAGCAGCTCGGGACAGGCTCTCTACGAGCAGTACTTC.

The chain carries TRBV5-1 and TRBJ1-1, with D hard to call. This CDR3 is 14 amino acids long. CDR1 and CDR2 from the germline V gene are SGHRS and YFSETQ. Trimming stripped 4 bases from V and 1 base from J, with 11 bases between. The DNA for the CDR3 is TGCGCCAGCAGCAGAACAGAGGCGAACACTGAAGCTTTCTTT. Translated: CASSRTEANTEAFF. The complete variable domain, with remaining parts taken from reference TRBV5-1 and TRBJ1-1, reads KAGVTQTPRYLIKTRGQQVTLSCSPISGHRSVSWYQQTPGQGLQFLFEYFSETQRNKGNFPGRFSGRQFSNSRSEMNVSTLELGDSALYLCASSRTEANTEAFFGQGTRLTVV.